The 27 T cell receptor beta chains in this list originate from one sample, sequenced in a study of cytomegalovirus exposure and HLA in healthy donors. Both 60 Vbeta primers and 13 Jbeta primers went into the PCR. The assay was immunoSEQ multiplex PCR, and TCRdb's table has in-frame clones only and misses some. The sample lists approximately 280,000 clones, 80% to 90% occurring once. The sample consisted of PBMCs. The source of these receptors is a woman under 30 in good health and CMV-seronegative.

Only one count was recorded for this clone. The CDR3 nucleotides read TGTGCCAGCAGCCCGATTAGCTACGAGCAGTACTTC. Translated: CASSPISYEQYF. The V gene is TRBV7-9, the J gene TRBJ2-7, with no clear D. There are 12 residues in the CDR3. The germline V gene encodes CDR1 SEHNR and CDR2 FQNEAQ (reference sequence). V lost 5 bases, J lost 3 bases, and 8 bases lay in between.

This chain connects TRBV20-1 to TRBJ2-1; no definite D call. This CDR3 is built from 11 residues. Trimming shortened V by 3 bases and J by 10 bases, and 10 bases separated the two germline ends. Germline-derived CDR1 and CDR2 are DFQATT and SNEGSKA (reference sequence). The CDR3 coding sequence is TGCAGTGCTAGCTTACAGAAAGAGCAGTTCTTC. This translates into CSASLQKEQFF.

This chain connects TRBV7-9 to TRBJ2-5, with D possibly being TRBD1 (5 bases). In germline, CDR1 is SEHNR, CDR2 FQNEAQ (reference sequence). CDR3 length: 13 amino acids. The V end lost 3 bases, the J end lost 5 bases, and 10 bases lay between the germline ends. The CDR3 DNA follows: TGTGCCAGCAGCTTTTGGGGCGCGGAGACCCAGTACTTC. It translates to CASSFWGAETQYF.

Only one count was recorded for this clone. V and J are TRBV9 and TRBJ1-1; tentative D call: TRBD1 (6 bases). The CDR3 has 14 amino acids. V lost 3 bases to trimming and J lost 8 bases, with 17 bases between them. Germline V gene sequence: CDR1 SGDLS, CDR2 YYNGEE. CDR3 protein: CASSEGQEHWEAFF. CDR3 coding DNA: TGTGCCAGCAGCGAGGGACAAGAACACTGGGAAGCTTTCTTT.

V is TRBV5-6 and J is TRBJ2-7, with D perhaps matching TRBD2 (6 bases). V lost 6 bases and J 7 bases, leaving 20 bases between the germline ends. CDR1 is SGHDT and CDR2 is YYEEEE in the germline V gene. The CDR3 totals 14 residues. CDR3 amino acids: CASKRGGERGEQYF. Here the CDR3 DNA reads TGTGCCAGCAAACGCGGCGGGGAACGAGGGGAGCAGTACTTC.

This chain links TRBV4-1 with TRBJ2-5; D is undetermined. Germline-derived CDR1 and CDR2 are MGHRA and YSYEKL. Trimming took 1 base from V and 2 from J, leaving 5 bases between them. This CDR3 comprises 13 residues. The CDR3 nucleotides read TGCGCCAGCAGCCAAGCACTACAAGAGACCCAGTACTTC. Translation: CASSQALQETQYF.

The chain uses TRBV25-1 and TRBJ1-4, with D possibly being TRBD1 (5 bases). The germline V gene encodes CDR1 MGHDK and CDR2 SYGVNS. The CDR3 loop spans 11 amino acids. V was cut by 7 bases and J by 5 bases, with 5 bases left in between. The chain's CDR3 is CASNRNEKLFF. The CDR3 DNA reads as TGTGCCAGCAACAGGAATGAAAAACTGTTTTTT.

The chain uses TRBV29-1 and TRBJ1-1, with D hard to call. The germline gives CDR1 SQVTM, CDR2 ANQGSEA. This CDR3 is 13 amino acids long. Trimming pared 4 bases from V and 0 bases from J, leaving 9 bases between. DNA of the CDR3: TGCAGCGTTGCAGGTCCGATGAACACTGAAGCTTTCTTT. Translating it yields CSVAGPMNTEAFF.

The CDR3 DNA reads TGTGCCAGCAGTGCTGGGATTAGGGGGGGCGAACCTGGAAACACCATATATTTT. Its translation is CASSAGIRGGEPGNTIYF. The chain carries TRBV6-1 and TRBJ1-3, with a tentative D call TRBD1 (6 bases). From germline, CDR1 is MNHNS and CDR2 SASEGT. CDR3 length: 18 residues. Trimming took off 4 bases at V and 2 bases at J, with 21 bases between the two ends.

The chain employs TRBV9 and TRBJ1-2; perhaps TRBD1 as D (5 bases). CDR1 and CDR2 (germline): SGDLS, YYNGEE. V shed 0 bases and J shed 6 bases, with 21 bases lying between them. This CDR3 is 17 amino acids long. CDR3 sequence reads: CASSVVTQSGTAHGYTF. Here the CDR3 DNA reads TGTGCCAGCAGCGTAGTTACCCAGTCGGGGACTGCTCATGGCTACACCTTC.

The chain links TRBV7-8 to TRBJ2-5; 8 nucleotides match TRBD1. This CDR3 region has 16 residues. The V gene's germline CDR1 is SGHVS and CDR2 FQNEAQ. J gave up 4 bases and V 1 base, and 8 bases lay outside the gene matches. The chain's CDR3 is CASSLELAGGGETQYF. DNA for the CDR3: TGTGCCAGCAGCTTAGAGCTGGCAGGGGGCGGAGAGACCCAGTACTTC.

The chain has TRBV5-1 and TRBJ2-3, with D possibly being TRBD1 (5 bases). This CDR3 has 16 amino acids. Deletions cut 4 bases from V and 6 bases from J, with 21 bases between. The germline gives CDR1 SGHRS, CDR2 YFSETQ. CDR3 region: CASSTRTIKTHDTQYF. DNA for the CDR3: TGCGCCAGCAGCACAAGGACAATAAAAACACACGATACGCAGTATTTT.

The CDR3 sequence is CASSRQANYGYTF. DNA of the CDR3: TGTGCCAGCAGCAGACAGGCTAACTATGGCTACACCTTC. The gene calls are TRBV2 and TRBJ1-2; TRBD1 might be the D (6 bases). Trimming shortened V by 6 bases and J by 0 bases, and 8 bases separated the two germline ends. Germline V CDR1 and CDR2: SNHLY, FYNNEI. The CDR3 runs 13 residues. The full variable domain, with the rest looked up from reference TRBV2 and TRBJ1-2, is EPEVTQTPSHQVTQMGQEVILRCVPISNHLYFYWYRQILGQKVEFLVSFYNNEISEKSEIFDDQFSVERPDGSNFTLKIRSTKLEDSAMYFCASSRQANYGYTFGSGTRLTVV.

The chain combines TRBV5-4 with TRBJ2-1; perhaps TRBD1 as D (5 bases). Germline CDR1 reads SGHNT; CDR2 reads YYREEE (reference sequence). This CDR3 has 16 residues. Trimming pared 7 bases from V and 1 base from J, leaving 18 bases between. The CDR3 here is CASQPLGPTSYNEQFF. The CDR3 DNA is TGTGCCAGCCAGCCTTTGGGGCCAACTTCCTACAATGAGCAGTTCTTC.

CDR3 amino acids: CASSQSSRYGYTF. CDR3 nucleotide sequence: TGCGCCAGCAGCCAATCGAGTCGGTATGGCTACACCTTC. The chain is built from TRBV4-1 and TRBJ1-2, with no clear D. The CDR3 consists of 13 residues. CDR1 MGHRA and CDR2 YSYEKL come from the germline V gene. Trimming removed 2 bases from V and 5 bases from J, with 9 bases in between.

V gene TRBV6-5 combines with J gene TRBJ1-1; D may be TRBD1 (5 bases). V was shortened by 6 bases and J by 4 bases, with 18 bases between the two germline ends. In germline, CDR1 is MNHEY, CDR2 SVGAGI. This CDR3 is built from 15 residues. The CDR3 DNA follows: TGTGCCAGCAGCAAAAACGGACAAATTAGCACTGAAGCTTTCTTT. This sequence encodes CASSKNGQISTEAFF.

The chain links TRBV10-3 to TRBJ1-2; D is unresolved. The CDR3 is made up of 12 amino acids. V lost 4 bases to trimming and J lost 1 base, with 4 bases between them. CDR1 ENHRY and CDR2 SYGVKD come from the germline V gene. This chain's CDR3 is CAISGVNYGYTF. CDR3 nucleotides: TGTGCCATCAGTGGAGTTAACTATGGCTACACCTTC.

The V and J genes are TRBV5-6 and TRBJ1-2; D is possibly TRBD1 (5 bases). With 2 bases removed from V and 4 bases from J, the gap between germline ends came to 9 bases. Germline V gene lookup returns CDR1 SGHDT and CDR2 YYEEEE. The length of the CDR3 is 13 residues. The DNA for the CDR3 is TGTGCCAGCAGCTTACAGGATTCCTATGGCTACACCTTC. Encoded protein: CASSLQDSYGYTF.

The V and J genes are TRBV5-1 and TRBJ1-6; D is unresolved. The ends were cut back, 6 bases at V and 4 bases at J, with 14 bases in the middle. The CDR3 totals 15 residues. Germline CDR1 SGHRS, CDR2 YFSETQ. The CDR3 region has the DNA TGCGCCAGCATCTACAGTATTATTTATAATTCACCCCTCCACTTT. It specifies CASIYSIIYNSPLHF.

The chain joins TRBV9 to TRBJ2-3, with 11 bases identical to TRBD2. After removal of 4 bases from V and 4 bases from J, the junction contained 8 bases not matched to a gene. Germline V lookup: CDR1 SGDLS, CDR2 YYNGEE. There are 16 residues in the CDR3. The CDR3 loop reads CASSFSGGAGPDTQYF. The CDR3 DNA follows: TGTGCCAGCAGCTTTAGCGGGGGGGCCGGGCCAGATACGCAGTATTTT.

In this sample, this clone turned up once. The gene calls are TRBV5-4 and TRBJ2-1; TRBD2 agrees at 12 bases. The CDR3 runs to 15 residues. The V gene end was trimmed by 2 bases and the J gene end by 7 bases; junction bases not matched to a gene: 4. Germline CDR1 and CDR2: SGHNT and YYREEE (reference sequence). The CDR3 DNA reads TGTGCCAGCAGCTTCACTAGCGGGGGGAGGAATGAGCAGTTCTTC. Its protein is CASSFTSGGRNEQFF.

The chain recombines TRBV2 with TRBJ2-1; D might be TRBD1 (6 bases). V lost 7 bases and J 0 bases, leaving 13 bases between the germline ends. Germline assignment: CDR1 SNHLY and CDR2 FYNNEI. This CDR3 comprises 15 residues. The CDR3 DNA is TGTGCCAGCAATCCCGGACAGAGCTCCTACAATGAGCAGTTCTTC. This translates into CASNPGQSSYNEQFF.

Points on this clone: This CDR3 is also generated by other DNA sequences in the sample. The chain carries TRBV27 and TRBJ2-3; possibly TRBD2 for D (6 bases). CDR1 is MNHEY, CDR2 SMNVEV, per germline (reference sequence). The V and J ends lost 5 bases and 10 bases respectively, with 22 bases between them. CDR3 length: 15 amino acids. The chain's CDR3 is CASSLRTPRGGAQYF. CDR3 DNA: TGTGCCAGCAGTCTACGAACCCCTCGGGGAGGAGCGCAGTATTTT.

The V gene is TRBV12-5, the J gene TRBJ1-6; D is possibly TRBD1 (5 bases). V was shortened by 8 bases and J by 10 bases, with 12 bases between the two germline ends. Germline loops: CDR1 LGHNT, CDR2 FRNRAP. This CDR3 is 12 amino acids long. In nucleotides, the CDR3 is TGTGCTAGTCGGGGGTCGAACTCACCCCTCCACTTT. This gives the protein CASRGSNSPLHF.

V usage is TRBV5-6 and J usage is TRBJ1-5, with D possibly TRBD1 on 5 matching bases. V was trimmed by 0 bases and J by 5 bases, leaving 9 bases between them. The CDR3 consists of 14 residues. From germline, CDR1 is SGHDT and CDR2 YYEEEE. The CDR3: CASSLGQNYQPQHF. Here the CDR3 DNA reads TGTGCCAGCAGCTTGGGACAGAACTATCAGCCCCAGCATTTT.

This chain joins TRBV7-9 and TRBJ2-7; TRBD1 matches 12 bases. The V and J ends lost 5 bases and 6 bases, in that order; junction bases with no gene match: 11. CDR1 is SEHNR and CDR2 is FQNEAQ in the germline V gene (reference sequence). This CDR3 has 16 amino acids. The CDR3 DNA sequence: TGTGCCAGCAGCGCAATTACTGGGACAGGGGGCTTCGAGCAGTACTTC. Its protein product is CASSAITGTGGFEQYF.

The chain carries TRBV9 and TRBJ1-2, with D possibly TRBD1 on 5 matching bases. The CDR3 covers 15 residues. V shed 0 bases and J shed 0 bases, with 9 bases lying between them. Germline CDR1 and CDR2: SGDLS and YYNGEE. For the CDR3, the DNA is TGTGCCAGCAGCGTAGGGGGACTCCCTAACTATGGCTACACCTTC. This translates into CASSVGGLPNYGYTF. Using reference TRBV9 and TRBJ1-2 for the parts outside the CDR3, the full variable domain is DSGVTQTPKHLITATGQRVTLRCSPRSGDLSVYWYQQSLDQGLQFLIQYYNGEERAKGNILERFSAQQFPDLHSELNLSSLELGDSALYFCASSVGGLPNYGYTFGSGTRLTVV.